The 28 T cell receptor beta chains reported below all come from one sample, sequenced in a study of blood T cell repertoires in COVID-19. Using immunoSEQ multiplex PCR, the repertoire was profiled, and TCRdb retains in-frame clones only, with some absent. The sample has about 180,000 clones; approximately 88% are singletons. The sequencing input was peripheral blood. These receptors came from a woman aged 40 to 49 with COVID-19, enrolled during active disease.

J is TRBJ1-6 and V is TRBV29-1, with TRBD1 identical over 7 bases. Germline V gives CDR1 SQVTM, CDR2 ANQGSEA. The V segment lost 4 bases and the J segment 7 bases; nucleotides outside the gene matches: 4. The CDR3 length is 13 residues. This chain's CDR3 is CSVGGTVNSPLHF. The CDR3 coding sequence is TGCAGCGTTGGGGGGACAGTAAATTCACCCCTCCACTTT.

This clone showed up just a few times. V and J are TRBV6-1 and TRBJ1-1; D is ambiguous. This CDR3 contains 14 residues. Trimming pared 1 base from V and 4 bases from J, leaving 10 bases between. Germline V gene data show CDR1 as MNHNS and CDR2 as SASEGT. The CDR3 DNA reads TGTGCCAGCAGTGAAGACGCGGGCCCCACTGAAGCTTTCTTT. It specifies CASSEDAGPTEAFF.

The genes are TRBV28 and TRBJ1-2; D possibly corresponds to TRBD1 (5 bases). V lost 3 bases to trimming and J lost 7 bases, with 15 bases between them. The V gene's germline CDR1 is MDHEN and CDR2 SYDVKM. The CDR3 has 14 residues. This chain's CDR3 is CASSLASGVGGYTF. The CDR3 DNA reads as TGTGCCAGCAGTTTGGCCTCGGGGGTAGGTGGCTACACCTTC.

V gene TRBV10-2 combines with J gene TRBJ2-3, with TRBD2 matching over 10 bases. This CDR3 region has 17 residues. Germline lookup yields CDR1 WSHSY and CDR2 SAAADI. Losses at the gene ends were 5 bases for V and 3 bases for J; bases not matched to a gene: 11. CDR3 coding DNA: TGCGCCAGCAGTCCGTGGACTAGCGGTGGGGGGACAGATACGCAGTATTTT. Protein product: CASSPWTSGGGTDTQYF.

This clone is a singleton in its sample. The V gene is TRBV7-9, the J gene TRBJ2-1; the D is unclear. CDR1 is SEHNR and CDR2 is FQNEAQ in the germline V gene (reference sequence). V was trimmed by 2 bases and J by 5 bases, leaving 10 bases between them. This CDR3 region has 14 residues. CDR3 nucleotides: TGTGCCAGCAGCTTATACGTCACGGACAATGAGCAGTTCTTC. It specifies CASSLYVTDNEQFF.

V and J are TRBV9 and TRBJ1-2, with 11 bases fitting TRBD1. Germline V gives CDR1 SGDLS, CDR2 YYNGEE. This CDR3 spans 16 amino acids. The junction had 6 bases not matched to a gene; V was cut back by 2 bases and J by 3 bases. CDR3 in amino acids: CASSVEGQGAYYGYTF. CDR3 bases: TGTGCCAGCAGCGTGGAAGGACAGGGGGCTTACTATGGCTACACCTTC.

The chain employs TRBV5-1 and TRBJ1-2, with TRBD1 matching over 8 bases. Per germline, CDR1 SGHRS and CDR2 YFSETQ. The V segment lost 3 bases and the J segment 11 bases; nucleotides outside the gene matches: 12. There are 14 residues in the CDR3. The CDR3 reads CASSSGEQGGPYTF. In nucleotides, the CDR3 is TGCGCCAGCAGCTCGGGGGAACAGGGGGGCCCTTACACCTTC.

V is TRBV19 and J is TRBJ2-7, with 7 bases aligning to TRBD1. V was clipped by 3 bases and J by 0 bases; unmatched bases: 5. Germline V gene lookup returns CDR1 LNHDA and CDR2 SQIVND (reference sequence). The CDR3 has 15 amino acids. The CDR3 DNA follows: TGTGCCAGTAGTATCTGGAGACAGGGCTCCTACGAGCAGTACTTC. Translation: CASSIWRQGSYEQYF.

J is TRBJ1-1 and V is TRBV28; no definite D call. From germline, CDR1 is MDHEN and CDR2 SYDVKM. This CDR3 contains 11 residues. Trimming cost V 7 bases and J 4 bases, with 7 bases left between them. CDR3 residues: CASILFTEAFF. CDR3 coding DNA: TGTGCCAGCATCCTCTTCACTGAAGCTTTCTTT.

The V call is TRBV7-8, the J call TRBJ1-5; 7 bases fit TRBD1. Germline CDR1 is SGHVS and CDR2 is FQNEAQ. The CDR3 sequence is 15 residues long. The V and J ends lost 5 bases and 3 bases, in that order; junction bases with no gene match: 7. DNA of the CDR3: TGTGCCAGCAGCGTCTACAGGGGTCCCAATCAGCCCCAGCATTTT. The encoded protein is CASSVYRGPNQPQHF.

The rearrangement joins TRBV5-1 to TRBJ2-5; a possible D gene is TRBD1 (5 bases). The CDR3 runs to 14 residues. The germline gives CDR1 SGHRS, CDR2 YFSETQ. Trimming removed 3 bases from V and 2 bases from J, with 11 bases in between. Here the CDR3 reads CASSSIGAQETQYF. The CDR3 nucleotides read TGCGCCAGCAGCTCCATTGGGGCACAAGAGACCCAGTACTTC.

The rearrangement uses TRBV27 and TRBJ2-3; a possible D gene is TRBD2 (7 bases). V lost 6 bases to trimming and J lost 3 bases, with 16 bases between them. The CDR3 runs 15 residues. Germline values: CDR1 MNHEY, CDR2 SMNVEV (reference sequence). The CDR3 sequence is CASSSWGGLTDTQYF. Here the CDR3 DNA reads TGTGCCAGCAGCTCGTGGGGGGGCCTTACAGATACGCAGTATTTT.

The gene calls are TRBV27 and TRBJ2-3; maybe TRBD1 (6 bases). Trimming stripped 3 bases from V and 5 bases from J, with 12 bases between. The CDR3 totals 14 residues. Germline CDR1 reads MNHEY; CDR2 reads SMNVEV (reference sequence). CDR3 sequence reads: CASSLGPQGDTQYF. The CDR3 DNA follows: TGTGCCAGCAGTTTGGGACCACAGGGAGATACGCAGTATTTT.

V gene TRBV18 combines with J gene TRBJ1-1; 8 bases are a match to TRBD1. Germline CDR1 reads KGHSH; CDR2 reads LQKENI. CDR3 length: 15 amino acids. J was trimmed by 1 base and V by 5 bases; bases with no gene match: 6. CDR3 protein: CASSFRTGPNTEAFF. DNA of the CDR3: TGTGCCAGCTCATTCAGGACAGGGCCGAACACTGAAGCTTTCTTT.

Note on this clone: One end of the junction varies from germline; a read error may be responsible. The chain combines TRBV7-3 with TRBJ2-1; D remains unclear. Germline V gene sequence: CDR1 SGHTA, CDR2 FQGTGA. This CDR3 has 12 amino acids. This chain's CDR3 is CASSRSFNEQFF. DNA of the CDR3: TGTGCCAGCAGCCGGTCCTTCAATGAGCAGTTCTTC.

The chain is built from TRBV12-5 and TRBJ1-5, with D unclear. V was pared by 5 bases and J by 1 base, with 9 bases between. Germline V gene sequence: CDR1 LGHNT, CDR2 FRNRAP. This CDR3 region has 14 residues. As DNA, the CDR3 is TGTGCTAGTGGTCTGGGAGGGAGCAATCAGCCCCAGCATTTT. It codes for CASGLGGSNQPQHF.

The V and J genes are TRBV5-4 and TRBJ2-2, with no clear D. Trimming stripped 1 base from V and 0 bases from J, with 7 bases between. CDR3 length equals 15 residues. Per germline, CDR1 SGHNT and CDR2 YYREEE (reference sequence). For the CDR3, the DNA is TGTGCCAGCAGCTTGATACAGACGAACACCGGGGAGCTGTTTTTT. This codes for CASSLIQTNTGELFF.

The rearrangement uses TRBV10-2 and TRBJ2-7; 7 nucleotides align to TRBD1. V lost 3 bases and J lost 0; bases outside the gene matches: 5. The CDR3 is 15 residues long. Germline loops: CDR1 WSHSY, CDR2 SAAADI. CDR3 sequence reads: CASSDPGTASYEQYF. In DNA, the CDR3 is TGCGCCAGCAGTGACCCCGGGACAGCCTCCTACGAGCAGTACTTC.

The rearrangement joins TRBV10-3 to TRBJ2-3; tentative D call: TRBD1 (5 bases). Germline V lookup: CDR1 ENHRY, CDR2 SYGVKD. The germline V and J ends were trimmed by 6 bases and 2 bases, with 6 bases remaining between them. The CDR3 extends over 12 amino acids. CDR3 coding DNA: TGTGCCATCAGAGGGGACACAGATACGCAGTATTTT. Protein product: CAIRGDTDTQYF.

This clone was seen only a few times. V is TRBV29-1 and J is TRBJ1-2; D gene ambiguous. The CDR3 is 13 residues long. V shed 4 bases and J shed 6 bases, with 15 bases lying between them. Germline assignment: CDR1 SQVTM and CDR2 ANQGSEA. CDR3 in DNA: TGCAGCGTTGGTCCCCGAGGGAAGGATGGCTACACCTTC. Protein sequence: CSVGPRGKDGYTF.

V gene TRBV6-5 combines with J gene TRBJ2-7; D might be TRBD1 (6 bases). V lost 7 bases and J 8 bases, leaving 21 bases between the germline ends. This CDR3 is built from 14 residues. Germline V CDR1 and CDR2: MNHEY, SVGAGI. CDR3 bases: TGTGCCAGCAAGGTTGACAGGCCCCCTTACCAGCAGTACTTC. This gives the protein CASKVDRPPYQQYF.

The chain has TRBV27 and TRBJ1-2; weak D call: TRBD1 (6 bases). The ends were cut back, 5 bases at V and 4 bases at J, with 11 bases in the middle. Germline values: CDR1 MNHEY, CDR2 SMNVEV (reference sequence). The CDR3 is 13 amino acids. CDR3 nucleotides: TGTGCCAGCAGTCAAACAGGGCCCTATGGCTACACCTTC. This encodes CASSQTGPYGYTF.

The chain is built from TRBV5-1 and TRBJ2-3, with D tentatively TRBD1 (5 bases). Trimming pared 1 base from V and 4 bases from J, leaving 13 bases between. This CDR3 comprises 15 residues. CDR1 and CDR2 from the germline V gene are SGHRS and YFSETQ. The CDR3 nucleotides are TGCGCCAGCAGCTTGAGACAGTCGTCCCCAGATACGCAGTATTTT. Its translation is CASSLRQSSPDTQYF.

The count of this clone is one. V gene TRBV5-5 combines with J gene TRBJ1-6; no definite D call. This CDR3 is built from 16 residues. The V gene lost 1 base and the J gene lost 4 bases, with 12 bases spanning the gap. Germline V gene data show CDR1 as SGHKS and CDR2 as YYEKEE (reference sequence). The CDR3 DNA sequence: TGTGCCAGCAGCTTGCATTACCCGGGGTATAATTCACCCCTCCACTTT. Translated, it gives CASSLHYPGYNSPLHF.

This clone was detected a few times. The genes are TRBV6-1 and TRBJ2-1; possible D gene TRBD1, 5 bases. In germline, CDR1 is MNHNS, CDR2 SASEGT. This CDR3 is 14 amino acids long. V lost 6 bases, J lost 0 bases, and 9 bases lay in between. This chain's CDR3 is CASSRRGSYNEQFF. The CDR3 DNA reads as TGTGCCAGCAGCCGTAGGGGCTCCTACAATGAGCAGTTCTTC.

The CDR3 protein is CASSLETGMAYGYTF. The CDR3 region has the DNA TGTGCCAGCAGTTTAGAGACAGGGATGGCCTATGGCTACACCTTC. The rearrangement links TRBV28 to TRBJ1-2; TRBD1 agrees at 7 bases. Germline assignment: CDR1 MDHEN and CDR2 SYDVKM. V shed 2 bases and J 4 bases; nucleotides not matched to a gene: 7. The CDR3 runs 15 residues.

The chain couples TRBV14 to TRBJ1-2; D perhaps matches TRBD1 (5 bases). Germline V gives CDR1 SGHDN, CDR2 FVKESK. This CDR3 has 14 amino acids. Deletions cut 2 bases from V and 0 bases from J, with 7 bases between. CDR3 DNA: TGTGCCAGCAGCCAATGGGGGGCTAACTATGGCTACACCTTC. This sequence encodes CASSQWGANYGYTF.

The chain has TRBV5-1 and TRBJ2-7; TRBD2 agrees at 10 bases. This CDR3 contains 14 residues. V lost 0 bases, J lost 5 bases, and 2 bases stayed unmatched. Per the germline V gene, CDR1 is SGHRS and CDR2 is YFSETQ. In nucleotides, the CDR3 is TGCGCCAGCAGCTTGGACCTAGCGGGGGACGAGCAGTACTTC. This encodes CASSLDLAGDEQYF.